This T cell receptor beta chain stems from a study of memory CD4+ T cells and cytomegalovirus serostatus (dated by TCRdb to between 2018 and 2021). Regarding the research as a whole: The cohort comprised 33 healthy Belgian adults, 9 CMV seropositive and some 24 CMV seronegative. The study sequenced CD4+ memory TCRbeta repertoires of a Belgian cohort with known cytomegalovirus serostatus to replicate a published TCR-based CMV serostatus classifier.

Inclusive of the bounding cysteine and phenylalanine, the CDR3 is 12 residues long. Only the CDR3 DNA is retained, 36 bases long and in frame from the first base. Taken from the germline V gene, the CDR1 and CDR2 loops are WSHSY and SAAADI. The trim is 4 bases for V and 2 bases for J, with a gap of 5 bases between the germline ends. The Quick-DNA Microprep Kit was used to extract genomic DNA from the sorted cells. TCRbeta DNA was amplified with the immunoSEQ hsTCRbeta kit following the manufacturer's protocol. An Illumina MiSeq instrument was used to sequence the TCRbeta libraries. The paper's data handling went like this. Once out-of-frame sequences had been removed, a few million distinct TCRbeta sequences were left, which works out to an average of about 66,813 per individual. Each individual was scored according to the count of fewer than 200 previously reported CMV-associated TCRbeta sequences and the total productive distinct TCRbeta count. A beta-binomial model was reimplemented in Python, and scikit-learn random forests with default parameters were trained on US cohort data. On the Belgian cohort, classifier performance was reported as the median AUC, along with percentile confidence intervals, across 10,000 bootstrap iterations. Drawn from immuneACCESS, this table holds only the in-frame rearrangements with V and J called that TCRdb kept. Clones are partly lost; checked studies trace under half to an unresolved V gene and leave the rest unexplained. V, J and clone size are taken as reported in that table, and D and trimming were inferred from the DNA itself. The sample table records tens of thousands of clones; over 70% of these occur just once. Clones ranked in the top ten supply approximately 0.55% of the sample.

Points the paper makes about the study in general: On the Belgian cohort, the classifier built on the original framework reached a median bootstrapped AUC of about 0.95, with a 95% CI of 0.76-1.00. The results were interpreted as suggesting that the CMV-associated TCR signature is largely present in the CD4+ memory repertoire. Only CD4+CD45RO+ memory cells were sequenced, in contrast to the original study, in which naive and memory CD4+ and CD8+ populations were covered. Of fewer than 200 previously reported CMV-associated TCRbeta sequences, 67 appeared in the CD4+ memory repertoires, each in one to five individuals. CMV serostatus prediction reached a median bootstrapped AUC of approximately 0.96 with the original framework and about 0.91 with a US-trained random forest.

Single viable CD3+CD4+CD8-CD45RO+ cells were sorted as memory CD4+ T cells on a FACSAria II. CMV serostatus was determined with a Roche Elecsys assay detecting serum IgG against CMV pp150, pp28, p38 and p52. Once the samples were thawed, total CD4+ T cells were enriched through positive selection using CD4 magnetic microbeads. The samples came from a different study that was designed specifically to examine the CD4+ T cell memory repertoire. Following standard operating procedures, peripheral blood mononuclear cells were isolated and cryopreserved, while serum was kept at -80 degrees C. The staining used CD3-PerCP (BW264/56), CD4-APC (RPA-T4), CD45RO-PE (UCHT1) and CD8-Pacific Orange (3B5) antibodies, and Sytox blue was used to exclude non-viable cells. For this clone: Its antigen is still unknown. No base-level quality is on record; no much larger clone is a single base apart.

The V and J segments used are TRBV10-2 and TRBJ1-1; the D gene assignment is ambiguous. The origin of this receptor is an adult in good health and CMV-seronegative. Sample: memory CD4+ T cells from blood. The DNA is TGCGCCAGCAGTGCCGTTAACACTGAAGCTTTCTTT. It codes for CASSAVNTEAFF.